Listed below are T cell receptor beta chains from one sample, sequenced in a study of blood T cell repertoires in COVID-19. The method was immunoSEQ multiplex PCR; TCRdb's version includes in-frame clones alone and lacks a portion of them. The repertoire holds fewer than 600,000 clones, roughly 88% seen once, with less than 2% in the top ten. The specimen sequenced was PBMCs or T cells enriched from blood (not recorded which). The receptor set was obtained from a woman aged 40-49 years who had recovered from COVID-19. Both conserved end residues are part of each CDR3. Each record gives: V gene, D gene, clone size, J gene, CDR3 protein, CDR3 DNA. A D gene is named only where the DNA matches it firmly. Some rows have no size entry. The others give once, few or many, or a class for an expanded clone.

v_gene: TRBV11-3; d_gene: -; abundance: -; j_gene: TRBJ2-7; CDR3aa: CASSLAQGSEQYF; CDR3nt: TGTGCCAGCAGCTTAGCTCAGGGCAGCGAGCAGTACTTC
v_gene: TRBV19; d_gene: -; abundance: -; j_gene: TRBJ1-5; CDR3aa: CASIAQQGTQPQHF; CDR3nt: TGTGCCAGTATCGCCCAACAGGGTACTCAGCCCCAGCATTTT
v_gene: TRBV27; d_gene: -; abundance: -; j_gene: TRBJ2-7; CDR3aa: CASSGLPNSEQYF; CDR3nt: TGTGCCAGCTCGGGACTCCCAAACAGCGAGCAGTACTTC
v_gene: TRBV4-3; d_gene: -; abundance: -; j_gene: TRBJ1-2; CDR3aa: CASSLIVGGQDGYTF; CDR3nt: TGCGCCAGCAGCCTTATTGTCGGGGGGCAGGATGGCTACACCTTC
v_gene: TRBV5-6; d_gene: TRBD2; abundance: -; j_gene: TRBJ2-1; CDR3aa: CASSLIAGEGYNEQFF; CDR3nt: TGTGCCAGCAGCCTCATAGCGGGAGAAGGATACAATGAGCAGTTCTTC
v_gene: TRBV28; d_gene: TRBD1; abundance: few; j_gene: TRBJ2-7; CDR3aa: CATETGESYYEQYF; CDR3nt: TGTGCCACGGAGACAGGGGAAAGTTACTACGAGCAGTACTTC
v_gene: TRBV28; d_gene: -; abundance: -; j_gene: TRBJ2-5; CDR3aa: CASSLSPGVLGETQYF; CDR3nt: TGTGCCAGCAGTTTAAGCCCAGGGGTTTTAGGAGAGACCCAGTACTTC
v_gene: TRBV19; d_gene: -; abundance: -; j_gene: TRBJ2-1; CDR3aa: CASSMEVGSSYNEQFF; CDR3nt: TGTGCCAGTAGTATGGAGGTCGGGAGCTCCTACAATGAGCAGTTCTTC
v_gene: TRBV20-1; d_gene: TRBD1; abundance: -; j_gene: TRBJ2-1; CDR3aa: CSADRGFEQFF; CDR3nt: TGCAGTGCTGACAGGGGGTTCGAGCAGTTCTTC
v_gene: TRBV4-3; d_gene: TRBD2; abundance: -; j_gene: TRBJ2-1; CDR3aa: CASSPLIRGLAIYNEQFF; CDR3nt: TGCGCCAGCAGCCCTCTGATAAGGGGACTAGCGATTTACAATGAGCAGTTCTTC
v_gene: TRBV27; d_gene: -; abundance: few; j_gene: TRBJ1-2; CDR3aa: CASSLDRESSPYGYTF; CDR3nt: TGTGCCAGCAGTTTAGATCGGGAGTCAAGTCCCTATGGCTACACCTTC
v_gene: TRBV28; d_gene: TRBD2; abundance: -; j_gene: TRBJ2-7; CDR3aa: CASSLLGRTSGRASEQYF; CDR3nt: TGTGCCAGCAGTTTATTGGGCCGGACTAGCGGGAGGGCCTCCGAGCAGTACTTC
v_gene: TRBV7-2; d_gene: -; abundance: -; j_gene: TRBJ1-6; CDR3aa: CASSIRDLTSSPLHF; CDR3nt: TGTGCCAGCAGCATTCGGGACTTAACCTCGTCACCCCTCCACTTT
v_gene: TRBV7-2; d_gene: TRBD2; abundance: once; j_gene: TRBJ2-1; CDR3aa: CASSRGLAWYNEQFF; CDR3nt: TGTGCCAGCAGCCGGGGACTAGCGTGGTACAATGAGCAGTTCTTC
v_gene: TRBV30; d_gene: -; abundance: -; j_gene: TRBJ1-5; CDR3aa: CAWTGIGLNQPQHF; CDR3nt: TGTGCCTGGACTGGTATAGGACTCAATCAGCCCCAGCATTTT
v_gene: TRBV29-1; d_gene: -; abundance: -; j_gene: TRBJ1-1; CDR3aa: CSVEGGLTEAFF; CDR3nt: TGCAGCGTTGAAGGGGGCTTGACTGAAGCTTTCTTT
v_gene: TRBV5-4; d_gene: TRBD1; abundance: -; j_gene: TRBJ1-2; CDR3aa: CASSSAPDRGLGDGYTF; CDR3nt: TGTGCCAGCAGCTCCGCCCCTGACAGGGGGCTTGGGGATGGCTACACCTTC
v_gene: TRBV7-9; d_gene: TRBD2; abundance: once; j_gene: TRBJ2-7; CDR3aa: CASSLLAGGPGYEQYF; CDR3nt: TGTGCCAGCAGCTTACTCGCGGGAGGGCCGGGGTACGAGCAGTACTTC
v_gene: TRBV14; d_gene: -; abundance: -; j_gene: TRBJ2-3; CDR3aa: CASSQVQGALTDTQYF; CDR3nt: TGTGCCAGCAGCCAAGTCCAAGGGGCTCTCACAGATACGCAGTATTTT
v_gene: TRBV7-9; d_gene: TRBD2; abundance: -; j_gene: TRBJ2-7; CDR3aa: CASSPTSGRAYEQYF; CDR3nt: TGTGCCAGCAGCCCGACTAGCGGGAGGGCCTACGAGCAGTACTTC
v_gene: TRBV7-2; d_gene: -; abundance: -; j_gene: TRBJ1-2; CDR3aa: CASSLNGQGYGYTF; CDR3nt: TGTGCCAGCAGCTTAAATGGGCAGGGCTATGGCTACACCTTC
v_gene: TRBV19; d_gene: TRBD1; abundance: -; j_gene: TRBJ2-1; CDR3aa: CASSDRAGYSNEQFF; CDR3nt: TGTGCCAGTAGTGACAGGGCAGGCTACAGTAATGAGCAGTTCTTC
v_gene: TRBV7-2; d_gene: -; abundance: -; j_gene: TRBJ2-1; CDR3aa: CASSTTRLSYNEQFF; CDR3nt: TGTGCCAGCAGCACTACTAGACTCTCCTACAATGAGCAGTTCTTC
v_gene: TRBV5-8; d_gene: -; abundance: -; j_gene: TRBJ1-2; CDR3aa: CASSYGQNGYTF; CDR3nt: TGTGCCAGCAGCTACGGACAGAATGGCTACACCTTC
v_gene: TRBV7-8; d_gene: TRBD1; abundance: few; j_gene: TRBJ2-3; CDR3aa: CASSTRQGPSTDTQYF; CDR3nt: TGTGCCAGCAGCACCCGACAGGGGCCTAGCACAGATACGCAGTATTTT
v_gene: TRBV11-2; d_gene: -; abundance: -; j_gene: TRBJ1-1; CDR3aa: CASSPPGGGTGRAFF; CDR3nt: TGTGCCAGCAGCCCCCCGGGAGGGGGGACGGGTCGGGCTTTCTTT
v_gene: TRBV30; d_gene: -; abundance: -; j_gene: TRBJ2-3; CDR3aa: CAWSVRERATDTQYF; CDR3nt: TGTGCCTGGAGTGTACGGGAGCGGGCCACAGATACGCAGTATTTT
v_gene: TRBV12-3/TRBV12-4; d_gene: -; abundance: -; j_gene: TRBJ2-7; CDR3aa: CASSKASNYEQYF; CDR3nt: TGTGCCAGCAGTAAAGCCTCGAACTACGAGCAGTACTTC
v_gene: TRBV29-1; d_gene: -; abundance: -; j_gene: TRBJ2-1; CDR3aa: CSVNRGGEQFF; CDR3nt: TGCAGCGTTAACAGGGGAGGCGAGCAGTTCTTC
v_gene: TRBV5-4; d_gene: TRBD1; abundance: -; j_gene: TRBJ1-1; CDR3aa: CASSPQGGGTEAFF; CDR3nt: TGTGCCAGCAGCCCACAGGGGGGCGGCACTGAAGCTTTCTTT
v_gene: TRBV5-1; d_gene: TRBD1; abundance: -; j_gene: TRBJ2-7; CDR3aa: CASSGGQGARIDF; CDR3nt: TGCGCCAGCAGCGGGGGACAGGGGGCGAGAATAGACTTC
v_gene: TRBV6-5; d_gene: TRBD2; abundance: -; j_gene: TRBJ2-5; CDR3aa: CASSRLAGGLETQYF; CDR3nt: TGTGCCAGCAGTCGACTAGCGGGAGGGTTAGAGACCCAGTACTTC
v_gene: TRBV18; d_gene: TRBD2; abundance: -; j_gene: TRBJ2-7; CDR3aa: CASSTSGGFYEQYF; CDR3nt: TGTGCCAGCTCTACTAGCGGGGGATTCTACGAGCAGTACTTC
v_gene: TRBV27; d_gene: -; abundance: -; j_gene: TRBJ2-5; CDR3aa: CASNGQNQETQYF; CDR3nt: TGTGCCAGCAATGGACAGAACCAAGAGACCCAGTACTTC
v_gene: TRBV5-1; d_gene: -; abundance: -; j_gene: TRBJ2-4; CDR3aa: CASSFLPDTKNIQYF; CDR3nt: TGCGCCAGCAGCTTCTTGCCCGACACCAAAAACATTCAGTACTTC
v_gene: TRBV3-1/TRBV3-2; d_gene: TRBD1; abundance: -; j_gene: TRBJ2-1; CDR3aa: CAGGSSNEQFF; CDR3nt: TGTGCAGGGGGCAGTTCGAATGAGCAGTTCTTC